This T cell receptor (beta chain) originates from a study of glioma-infiltrating T cells after dendritic cell vaccination. The wider study: Three intradermal dendritic cell vaccine injections were given every two weeks.

Whole-study findings and limits: Longer survival after dendritic cell vaccination followed higher pretreatment TIL content.

The CDR3 runs 17 residues. Germline V CDR1 and CDR2: LNHDA, SQIVND (reference sequence). Trimming took 1 base from V and 3 from J; bases not matched to a gene: 7. As to this clone: The antigen remains unidentified.

Assay: immunoSEQ multiplex PCR; the TCRdb copy retains only in-frame clones and omits some. The sample lists roughly 47,000 clones; over 75% were seen once. This chain uses TRBV19 with TRBJ1-5, with 9 bases identical to TRBD1. Source: blood, taken before dendritic cell vaccination. The clonotype was recovered from a human donor with glioblastoma. The CDR3 reads CASSIGGTGSHNQPQHF. The CDR3 bases are TGTGCCAGTAGTATAGGTGGGACAGGGTCACACAATCAGCCCCAGCATTTT.